These 9 T cell receptor beta chains were sequenced from one sample in a study of T-cell reconstitution after alpha-beta-depleted transplantation in children. TCRbeta library preparation incorporated unique molecular identifiers. TCRdb re-analysed the PCR reads in MiXCR, keeping a single row per CDR3 protein. This sample carries hundreds of thousands of distinct CDR3 sequences, about an eighth of them seen once, and the ten largest clones take about 0.79%. The sample here was PBMCs, taken before TCRalphabeta/CD19-depleted stem cell transplant. Receptors originate from a girl aged 2-10 years with congenital amegakaryocytic thrombocytopenia, due to receive a stem cell transplant.

This clonotype has more than one count but fewer than ten. This chain connects TRBV5-6 to TRBJ2-4; D perhaps matches TRBD1 (5 bases). There are 13 residues in the CDR3. The V gene's germline CDR1 is SGHDT and CDR2 YYEEEE. The V end was cut by 4 bases, the J end by 9 bases, with 14 bases between. CDR3 region: CASSGQGLGIQYF. The CDR3 nucleotides read TGTGCCAGCAGCGGGCAGGGTCTTGGCATTCAGTACTTC.

The chain combines TRBV3-1 with TRBJ1-6; D not resolved. The CDR3 runs to 13 residues. Germline lookup yields CDR1 LGHDT and CDR2 YNNKEL (reference sequence). V was pared by 0 bases and J by 9 bases, with 6 bases between. The CDR3 sequence: CASSQDGGSPLHF. The CDR3 region has the DNA TGTGCCAGCAGCCAAGATGGAGGTTCACCCCTCCACTTT. The full variable domain, rest sourced from reference TRBV3-1 and TRBJ1-6, is DTAVSQTPKYLVTQMGNDKSIKCEQNLGHDTMYWYKQDSKKFLKIMFSYNNKELIINETVPNRFSPKSPDKAHLNLHINSLELGDSAVYFCASSQDGGSPLHFGNGTRLTVT.

This clonotype has at least ten counts. The J gene is TRBJ2-3, the V gene TRBV20-1; 11 bases agree with TRBD2. Trimming at V came to 2 bases and at J to 5 bases, leaving 9 bases not matched to a gene. The length of the CDR3 is 16 residues. Germline V gene data show CDR1 as DFQATT and CDR2 as SNEGSKA (reference sequence). The CDR3 here is CSARSTSGKWVDTQYF. The CDR3, as DNA: TGCAGTGCTAGATCGACTAGCGGGAAATGGGTAGATACGCAGTATTTT.

This clonotype was detected only a few times. As DNA, the CDR3 is TGCGCCAGCAGCTTGAGCGGGAGATACCAAGAGACCCAGTACTTC. Translation gives CASSLSGRYQETQYF. The chain links TRBV5-1 to TRBJ2-5; 8 bases agree with TRBD2. Trimming removed 1 base from V and 0 bases from J; junction bases left unmatched: 2. CDR1 is SGHRS, CDR2 YFSETQ, per germline. This CDR3 spans 15 amino acids.

This clonotype was observed a handful of times. One junction end disagrees with the germline gene, perhaps due to a read error. The chain recombines TRBV9 with TRBJ2-1, with TRBD2 matching 8 bases. The length of the CDR3 is 12 residues. CDR1 is SGDLS, CDR2 YYNGEE, per germline. The CDR3 DNA reads TGTGCCAGTAGCGGGAATCTGAATGAGCAGTTCTTC. The encoded protein is CASSGNLNEQFF.

The chain uses TRBV6-5 and TRBJ2-3; weak D call: TRBD2 (7 bases). The CDR3 sequence is 16 residues long. Deletions cut 0 bases from V and 3 bases from J, with 13 bases between. Looked up from germline, CDR1 is MNHEY and CDR2 is SVGAGI. CDR3 residues: CASSYSIEGGTDTQYF. The CDR3 DNA follows: TGTGCCAGCAGTTACTCGATCGAGGGGGGGACAGATACGCAGTATTTT.

The chain carries TRBV12-3 or TRBV12-4 and TRBJ1-2; no firm D call. The V and J ends lost 3 bases and 7 bases respectively, with 21 bases between them. There are 16 residues in the CDR3. This CDR3 reads CASSFLGSAGSPGYTF. The CDR3 DNA follows: TGTGCCAGCAGTTTTCTCGGTTCGGCAGGTTCCCCTGGCTACACCTTC.

This clonotype was seen at least ten times. The gene calls are TRBV29-1 and TRBJ2-3; no clear D gene. This CDR3 region has 13 residues. Germline V CDR1 and CDR2: SQVTM, ANQGSEA. V dropped 4 bases and J dropped 3 bases, with 11 bases sitting between them. CDR3 DNA: TGCAGCGTTGTTCGGATAAGTACAGATACGCAGTATTTT. Its protein is CSVVRISTDTQYF.

The chain recombines TRBV7-9 with TRBJ2-1; D not resolved. The CDR3 is made up of 16 amino acids. Germline-derived CDR1 and CDR2 are SEHNR and FQNEAQ (reference sequence). Trimming removed 3 bases at V and 2 bases at J, with 14 bases between. The CDR3 DNA reads TGTGCCAGCAGCTTCCCGTCCGTTACGGCCTACAATGAGCAGTTCTTC. Translated: CASSFPSVTAYNEQFF.